Listed here are 16 T cell receptor beta chains from one sample, sequenced in a study of T cell responses to AZD1222 COVID-19 vaccine. Here immunoSEQ multiplex PCR was the method, and the copy in TCRdb shows in-frame clones only, minus some. The table shows 150,000 to 160,000 clones, with 88% occurring only once. The source was peripheral blood, collected on day 0 of AZD1222 vaccination. The receptors stem from an adult in good health.

This chain links TRBV5-1 with TRBJ2-1, with a weak D call TRBD2 (6 bases). The CDR3 is 15 amino acids. Germline values: CDR1 SGHRS, CDR2 YFSETQ. V shed 4 bases and J shed 2 bases, with 13 bases lying between them. The CDR3 reads CASSPAGGTYNEQFF. Written as DNA, the CDR3 is TGCGCCAGCAGCCCAGCGGGCGGAACCTACAATGAGCAGTTCTTC.

This sequence joins TRBV9 and TRBJ1-4, with a possible D match to TRBD1 (6 bases). CDR3 size: 16 residues. Germline CDR1 and CDR2: SGDLS and YYNGEE. With 0 bases removed from V and 8 bases from J, the gap between germline ends came to 17 bases. CDR3 bases: TGTGCCAGCAGCGTAGATGTCAGGGGTGAGAGCGAAAAACTGTTTTTT. It encodes CASSVDVRGESEKLFF.

V is TRBV20-1 and J is TRBJ1-2; D might be TRBD1 (6 bases). This CDR3 region has 11 residues. CDR1 is DFQATT, CDR2 SNEGSKA, per germline (reference sequence). CDR3 DNA: TGCATGTCCGGGACAAACAATGGCTACACCTTC. Translation: CMSGTNNGYTF.

In this sample, this clone turned up once. This sequence joins TRBV6-2 or TRBV6-3 and TRBJ2-7, with 11 bases identical to TRBD2. CDR3 length: 15 residues. Germline CDR1 and CDR2: MNHEY and SVGEGT. Trimming removed 5 bases from V and 2 bases from J; junction bases left unmatched: 5. The CDR3 reads CASSLTSGGTYEQYF. The DNA for the CDR3 is TGTGCCAGCAGTCTCACTAGCGGGGGCACCTACGAGCAGTACTTC.

This sequence joins TRBV3-1 (or the pseudogene TRBV3-2) and TRBJ1-3; D gene uncertain. CDR3 length equals 15 residues. Trimming removed 1 base from V and 0 bases from J, with 7 bases in between. The germline V gene has CDR1 LGHDT and CDR2 YNNKEL (reference sequence). The DNA of the CDR3 is TGTGCCAGCAGCCAAGCTTCCATCTCTGGAAACACCATATATTTT. Translated, it gives CASSQASISGNTIYF.

The CDR3 sequence is CASSTRLMAIYEQYF. CDR3 DNA: TGTGCCAGCAGCACAAGACTTATGGCGATCTACGAGCAGTACTTC. The genes are TRBV5-5 and TRBJ2-7; the D is unclear. The ends were cut back, 4 bases at V and 3 bases at J, with 17 bases in the middle. There are 15 residues in the CDR3. The germline gives CDR1 SGHKS, CDR2 YYEKEE (reference sequence).

The rearrangement uses TRBV25-1 and TRBJ1-3, with 7 bases fitting TRBD1. This CDR3 has 13 amino acids. With 4 bases clipped from V and 4 bases from J, the junction kept 1 base outside the gene matches. Germline V gene data show CDR1 as MGHDK and CDR2 as SYGVNS. DNA for the CDR3: TGTGCCAGCAGTGCAGGGGGGGGAAACACCATATATTTT. Translating gives CASSAGGGNTIYF.

The gene calls are TRBV12-3 or TRBV12-4 and TRBJ2-5, with D possibly TRBD2 on 5 matching bases. The CDR3 is 13 amino acids. Trimming pared 3 bases from V and 4 bases from J, leaving 9 bases between. This CDR3 reads CASSLAEAETQYF. In DNA form, the CDR3 reads TGTGCCAGCAGTTTGGCGGAGGCAGAGACCCAGTACTTC.

The chain uses TRBV7-8 and TRBJ2-5; maybe TRBD2 (5 bases). The CDR3 loop spans 13 amino acids. V was trimmed by 2 bases and J by 5 bases, leaving 9 bases between them. Germline V gene lookup returns CDR1 SGHVS and CDR2 FQNEAQ. The CDR3 nucleotides read TGTGCCAGCAGCTTATCGGACTTGGAGACCCAGTACTTC. It specifies CASSLSDLETQYF.

The DNA for the CDR3 is TGTGCCAGTAGCTGGGCTCTAAATGAAAAACTGTTTTTT. It specifies CASSWALNEKLFF. This chain joins TRBV19 and TRBJ1-4, with no clear D. Per the germline V gene, CDR1 is LNHDA and CDR2 is SQIVND (reference sequence). This CDR3 spans 13 amino acids. The ends were cut back, 6 bases at V and 5 bases at J, with 10 bases in the middle.

This clone was picked up one time. This sequence joins TRBV9 and TRBJ2-3; D unclear. The germline V gene encodes CDR1 SGDLS and CDR2 YYNGEE. Trimming left V 4 bases short and J 2 bases short, with 17 bases between. The length of the CDR3 is 16 residues. The CDR3 spells CASSPGTNKITDTQYF. DNA of the CDR3: TGTGCCAGCAGCCCCGGAACTAACAAAATCACAGATACGCAGTATTTT.

The sample holds one count of this clone. The chain carries TRBV14 and TRBJ2-3, with D possibly being TRBD2 (6 bases). Trimming took off 1 base at V and 1 base at J, with 18 bases between the two ends. The CDR3 is 18 amino acids. Per germline, CDR1 SGHDN and CDR2 FVKESK. The CDR3 region is CASSQANSRGGGTDTQYF. CDR3 coding DNA: TGTGCCAGCAGCCAAGCGAATTCAAGGGGCGGGGGCACAGATACGCAGTATTTT.

V gene TRBV6-5 combines with J gene TRBJ1-5; D ambiguous. This CDR3 contains 13 residues. Germline V CDR1 and CDR2: MNHEY, SVGAGI. The germline V and J ends were trimmed by 3 bases and 9 bases, with 12 bases remaining between them. The CDR3 coding sequence is TGTGCCAGCAGTTATGGCCAAGTCTGGCCCCAGCATTTT. Its translation is CASSYGQVWPQHF.

This clone has just one count. The chain's CDR3 is CASSQGYGPAGYGYTF. The DNA of the CDR3 is TGTGCCAGCAGCCAAGGCTATGGGCCCGCCGGCTATGGCTACACCTTC. The chain is built from TRBV14 and TRBJ1-2; D gene ambiguous. This CDR3 is 16 amino acids long. Trimming removed 1 base at V and 4 bases at J, with 16 bases between. Germline V gene lookup returns CDR1 SGHDN and CDR2 FVKESK.

The gene calls are TRBV7-9 and TRBJ1-2; the D is unclear. V was clipped by 5 bases and J by 14 bases, with 15 bases between them. Germline V CDR1 and CDR2: SEHNR, FQNEAQ (reference sequence). This CDR3 is 11 amino acids long. The CDR3 is CASSTQRLGTF. The DNA for the CDR3 is TGTGCCAGCAGCACACAAAGGCTGGGAACCTTC.

This rearrangement joins TRBV6-2 or TRBV6-3 to TRBJ1-1, with unresolved D. Germline-derived CDR1 and CDR2 are MNHEY and SVGEGT. This CDR3 is 15 amino acids long. Trimming cost V 0 bases and J 1 base, with 9 bases left between them. The CDR3 DNA follows: TGTGCCAGCAGTTACTCGGACCCCTCGAACACTGAAGCTTTCTTT. The encoded protein is CASSYSDPSNTEAFF.